The source of this T cell receptor beta chain is a study of metastatic and nonmetastatic thyroid tumors. All patients were treatment-naive before thyroid surgery. From germline, CDR1 is MNHNS and CDR2 SASEGT. V trimming: 1 base; J trimming: 4 bases; junction bases outside the gene matches: 9. The CDR3 length is 17 residues. This clone was detected a few times. TCRdb used MiXCR to call clones anew from the PCR reads. The sample holds about 24,000 clones, more than 20% seen once. This TCR was sampled from a male donor with papillary thyroid cancer or a benign thyroid nodule (not recorded which). Some clones in this sample may be carry-over from other donors' samples. The sample taken for sequencing was tumor tissue. The J gene is TRBJ1-2, the V gene TRBV6-1; 10 bases align to TRBD1. The CDR3: CASSEETGGVGFYGYTF. The CDR3 DNA follows: TGTGCCAGCAGTGAAGAGACAGGGGGCGTTGGATTCTATGGCTACACCTTC.